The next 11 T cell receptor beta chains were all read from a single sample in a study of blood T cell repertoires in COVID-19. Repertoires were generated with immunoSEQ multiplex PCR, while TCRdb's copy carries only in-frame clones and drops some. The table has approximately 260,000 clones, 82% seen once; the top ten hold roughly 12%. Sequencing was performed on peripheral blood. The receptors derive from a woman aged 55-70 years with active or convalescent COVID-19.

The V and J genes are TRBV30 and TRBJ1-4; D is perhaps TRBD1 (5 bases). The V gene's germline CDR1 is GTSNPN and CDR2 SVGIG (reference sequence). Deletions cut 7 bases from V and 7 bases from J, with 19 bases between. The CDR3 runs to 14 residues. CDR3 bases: TGTGCCTTCATATCGACAGACCGAGTTGAAAAACTGTTTTTT. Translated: CAFISTDRVEKLFF.

The CDR3 sequence: CATSDSQGAGRYTQYF. The DNA for the CDR3 is TGTGCCACCAGTGATTCACAGGGGGCAGGCAGGTATACGCAGTATTTT. The V call is TRBV24-1, the J call TRBJ2-3; 9 bases line up with TRBD1. The germline gives CDR1 KGHDR, CDR2 SFDVKD. There are 16 residues in the CDR3. Trimming at V came to 2 bases and at J to 7 bases, leaving 9 bases not matched to a gene.

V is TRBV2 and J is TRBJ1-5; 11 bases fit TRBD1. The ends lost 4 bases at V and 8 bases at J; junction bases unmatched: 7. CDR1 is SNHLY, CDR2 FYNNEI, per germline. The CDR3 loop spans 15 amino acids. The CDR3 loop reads CASSADRGRMKPQHF. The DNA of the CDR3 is TGTGCCAGCAGTGCGGACAGGGGGCGCATGAAGCCCCAGCATTTT.

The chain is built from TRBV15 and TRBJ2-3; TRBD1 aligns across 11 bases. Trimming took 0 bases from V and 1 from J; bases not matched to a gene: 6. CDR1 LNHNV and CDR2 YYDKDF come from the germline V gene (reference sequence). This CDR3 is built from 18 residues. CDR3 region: CATSRDRTGGRGTDTQYF. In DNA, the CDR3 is TGTGCCACCAGCAGAGATCGGACAGGGGGCCGTGGCACAGATACGCAGTATTTT.

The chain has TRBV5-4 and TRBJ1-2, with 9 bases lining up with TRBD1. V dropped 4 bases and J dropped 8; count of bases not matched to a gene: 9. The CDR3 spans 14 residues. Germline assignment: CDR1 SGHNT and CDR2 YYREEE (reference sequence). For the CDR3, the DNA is TGTGCCAGCAGCCTCCTACAGGGGGCATTAGGCTACACCTTC. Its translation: CASSLLQGALGYTF.

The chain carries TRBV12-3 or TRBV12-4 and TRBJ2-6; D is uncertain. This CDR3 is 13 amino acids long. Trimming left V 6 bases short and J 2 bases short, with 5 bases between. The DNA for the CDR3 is TGTGCCAGCAGCCCGGCTGGGGCCAACGTCCTGACTTTC. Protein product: CASSPAGANVLTF.

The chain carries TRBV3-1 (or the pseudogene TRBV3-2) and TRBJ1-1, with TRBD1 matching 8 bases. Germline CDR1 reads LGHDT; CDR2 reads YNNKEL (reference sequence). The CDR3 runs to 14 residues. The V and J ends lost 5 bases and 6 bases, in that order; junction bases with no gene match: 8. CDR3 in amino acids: CASSETGASSEAFF. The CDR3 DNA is TGTGCCAGCAGCGAGACAGGGGCGAGTTCTGAAGCTTTCTTT.

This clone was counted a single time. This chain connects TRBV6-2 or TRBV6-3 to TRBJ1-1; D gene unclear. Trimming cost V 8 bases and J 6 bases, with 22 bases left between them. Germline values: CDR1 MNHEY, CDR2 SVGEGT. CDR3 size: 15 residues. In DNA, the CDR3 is TGTGCCAGCCGCCATACCGACCTGGGCCTGGCTGAAGCTTTCTTT. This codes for CASRHTDLGLAEAFF.

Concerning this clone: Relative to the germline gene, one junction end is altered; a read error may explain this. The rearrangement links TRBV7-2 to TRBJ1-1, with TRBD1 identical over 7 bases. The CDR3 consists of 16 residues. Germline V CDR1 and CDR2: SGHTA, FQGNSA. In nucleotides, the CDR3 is TGTGCCAGCAGCGTAGCTGTAGGGGGCCGAGGTACTGAAGCTTTCTTT. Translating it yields CASSVAVGGRGTEAFF.

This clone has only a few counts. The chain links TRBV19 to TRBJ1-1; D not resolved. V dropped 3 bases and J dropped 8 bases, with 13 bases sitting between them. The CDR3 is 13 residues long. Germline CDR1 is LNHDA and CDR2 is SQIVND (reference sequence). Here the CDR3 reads CASSIPPGREAFF. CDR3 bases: TGTGCCAGTAGTATCCCCCCGGGTAGGGAAGCTTTCTTT.

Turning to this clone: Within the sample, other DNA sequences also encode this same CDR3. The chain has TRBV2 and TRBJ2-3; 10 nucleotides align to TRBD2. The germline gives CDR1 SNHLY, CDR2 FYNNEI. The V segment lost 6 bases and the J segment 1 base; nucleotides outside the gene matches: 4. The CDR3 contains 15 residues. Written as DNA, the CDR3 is TGTGCCAGCAGACTCGGACTAGCGGGCACAGATACGCAGTATTTT. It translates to CASRLGLAGTDTQYF.